This paragraph reports one T cell receptor beta chain. Its antigen is unidentified. The data were obtained in a study of identifying expanded T cells in peripheral blood. The assay was immunoSEQ multiplex PCR, and TCRdb's table has in-frame clones only and misses some. Of approximately 110,000 clones listed, around 89% are singletons. Collection occurred without any documented infections or immune events in donors. Study-wide results and caveats: About 1.2 clones differed between technical replicates, versus roughly 16 and 20 over time. Clone count variance between approximately 2-week samples rose with total template count.

This TCR came from a person aged 18 to 75 in good health. The specimen was blood.

The DNA for the CDR3 is TGTGCCAGCAGCTTTGGACAGGGGGCTGTCAAGCAGTACTTC. Amino acids: CASSFGQGAVKQYF. The rearrangement joins TRBV5-6 to TRBJ2-7; 11 nucleotides line up with TRBD1. V was clipped by 2 bases and J by 8 bases; unmatched bases: 6. The CDR3 has 14 residues. CDR1 and CDR2 from the germline V gene are SGHDT and YYEEEE.